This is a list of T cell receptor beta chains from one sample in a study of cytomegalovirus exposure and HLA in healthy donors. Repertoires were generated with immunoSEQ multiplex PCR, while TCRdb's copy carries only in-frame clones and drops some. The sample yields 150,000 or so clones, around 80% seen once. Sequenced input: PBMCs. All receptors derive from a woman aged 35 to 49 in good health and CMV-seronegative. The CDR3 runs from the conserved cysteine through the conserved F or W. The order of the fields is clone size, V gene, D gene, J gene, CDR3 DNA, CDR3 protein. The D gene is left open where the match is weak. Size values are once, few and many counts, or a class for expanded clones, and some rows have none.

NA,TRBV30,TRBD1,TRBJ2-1,TGTGCCTGGAGAGTTAACTGGGACAGGGAGCAGTTCTTC,CAWRVNWDREQFF
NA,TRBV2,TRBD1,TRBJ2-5,TGTGCCAGCAGACGGGACAGCCAAGAGACCCAGTACTTC,CASRRDSQETQYF
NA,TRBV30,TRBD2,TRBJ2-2,TGTGCCTGGAGACTGACGGTTATGGGACTACCGACCGGGGAGCTGTTTTTT,CAWRLTVMGLPTGELFF
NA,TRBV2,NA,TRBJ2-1,TGTGCCAGCAACCTAGCCATCTACAATGAGCAGTTCTTC,CASNLAIYNEQFF
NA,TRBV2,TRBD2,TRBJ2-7,TGTGCCAGCACCCGACTAGCTACCTACGAGCAGTACTTC,CASTRLATYEQYF
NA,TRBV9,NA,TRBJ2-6,TGTGCCAGCAGCGTAACGGCCCAGGCCGGGGCCAACGTCCTGACTTTC,CASSVTAQAGANVLTF
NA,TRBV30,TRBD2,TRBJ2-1,TGTGCCTGGAGTGTACCGAGCGGGGTCTCGAATGAGCAGTTCTTC,CAWSVPSGVSNEQFF
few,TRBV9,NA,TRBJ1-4,TGTGCCAGCAGCGTTTGGAGCGGGGGAAATGAAAAACTGTTTTTT,CASSVWSGGNEKLFF
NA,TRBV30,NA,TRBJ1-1,TGTGCCTGGAGTATAACACGGAACACTGAAGCTTTCTTT,CAWSITRNTEAFF
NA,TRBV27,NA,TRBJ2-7,TGTGCCAGCAGTGCAACGGGGACTGCCCCTTACGAGCAGTACTTC,CASSATGTAPYEQYF
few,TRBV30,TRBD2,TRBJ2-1,TGTGCCTGGGACCGACTAGCGGGATGGAATGAGCAGTTCTTC,CAWDRLAGWNEQFF
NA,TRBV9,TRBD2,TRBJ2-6,TGTGCCAGCAGCGCCGGGGGACTAGGAGGGGCCAACGTCCTGACTTTC,CASSAGGLGGANVLTF
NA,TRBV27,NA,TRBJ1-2,TGTGCCAGCAGTTTCGGGGGGTCCCTCACTAGCTATGGCTACACCTTC,CASSFGGSLTSYGYTF
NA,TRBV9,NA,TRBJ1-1,TGTGCCAGCAGCTCCCAAGGAGTCAAGACTGAAGCTTTCTTT,CASSSQGVKTEAFF
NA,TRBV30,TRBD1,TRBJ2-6,TGTGCCTGGTACGGGACAGGGGGATATTTTGGGGCCAACGTCCTGACTTTC,CAWYGTGGYFGANVLTF
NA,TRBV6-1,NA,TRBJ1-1,TGTGCCAGCAGTGAAGGGGGAGTCACTGAAGCTTTCTTT,CASSEGGVTEAFF
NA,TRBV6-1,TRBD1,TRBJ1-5,TGTGCCAGCAGTGGACAGGGTAATAACAATCAGCCCCAGCATTTT,CASSGQGNNNQPQHF
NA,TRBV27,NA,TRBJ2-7,TGTGCCAGCAGTTTTAACGCGGTCTACGAGCAGTACTTC,CASSFNAVYEQYF
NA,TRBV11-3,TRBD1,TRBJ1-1,TGTGCCAGCAGCATGAACAGGGGATGGGTCACTGAAGCTTTCTTT,CASSMNRGWVTEAFF
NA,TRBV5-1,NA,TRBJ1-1,TGCGCCAGCAGCTTGGATGTGGCCACTGAAGCTTTCTTT,CASSLDVATEAFF
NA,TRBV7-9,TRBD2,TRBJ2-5,TGTGCCAGCAGCTTGGGAGTAGCGGGAGTGGAGACCCAGTACTTC,CASSLGVAGVETQYF
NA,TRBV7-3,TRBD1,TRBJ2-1,TGTGCCAGCAGCTTATACCCCTCCCGGACAGGGACCGTGAGGTACAATGAGCAGTTCTTC,CASSLYPSRTGTVRYNEQFF
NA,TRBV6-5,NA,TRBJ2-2,TGTGCCAGCAGGGACGGAGGGTCCGGGGAGCTGTTTTTT,CASRDGGSGELFF
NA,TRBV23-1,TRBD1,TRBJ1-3,TGCGCCAGCAGTCCCCAGGCACGGGGACAGCACTCTGGAAACACCATATATTTT,CASSPQARGQHSGNTIYF
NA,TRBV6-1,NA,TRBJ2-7,TGTGCCAGCAGTGAAAGGGGTCGCTACGAGCAGTACTTC,CASSERGRYEQYF
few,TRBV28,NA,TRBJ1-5,TGTGCCAGCAGGGGAGGGGGGAACCAGCCCCAGCATTTT,CASRGGGNQPQHF
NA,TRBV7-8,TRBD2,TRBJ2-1,TGTGCCAGCAGCCGTAGGACTAGCGGAAACAATGAGCAGTTCTTC,CASSRRTSGNNEQFF
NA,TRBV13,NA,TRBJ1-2,TGTGCCAGCAGCATAGACTCAGGCAGGTCCTATGGCTACACCTTC,CASSIDSGRSYGYTF
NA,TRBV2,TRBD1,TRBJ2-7,TGTGGCACCCAGGCCGGGACAGTCCCCTTTGAGCAGTACTTC,CGTQAGTVPFEQYF
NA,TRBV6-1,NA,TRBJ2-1,TGTGCCAGCAGTGAAGGAAGGGGCCGGCACAATGAGCAGTTCTTC,CASSEGRGRHNEQFF
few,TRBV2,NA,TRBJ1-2,TGTGCCAGCAGTGAGGGTTCGACAGTCACCTTC,CASSEGSTVTF
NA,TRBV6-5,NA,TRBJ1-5,TGTGCCAGCAGTAATCAGGGGACGCCCCAGCATTTT,CASSNQGTPQHF